This T cell receptor (beta chain) originates from a study of metastatic and nonmetastatic thyroid tumors. Study-level findings and limits: It was reported that TCR beta diversity was significantly higher in malignant thyroid tumors than benign nodules, in blood and tumor.

TCRdb re-called clones via MiXCR from the PCR reads. The sample includes 35,000 to 50,000 clones, approximately 4.1% of them seen just once. About this clone: Its antigen is unidentified.

Thyroid surgery took place with no prior treatment in any patient. The sample consisted of blood. The TCR comes from a female donor with papillary thyroid cancer or a benign thyroid nodule (not recorded which). Some clones in this sample may be carry-over from other donors' samples.

Here the CDR3 reads CASSLPRGNTEAFF. The CDR3 DNA sequence: TGTGCCAGCAGTCTCCCCAGGGGCAACACTGAAGCTTTCTTT. The chain employs TRBV6-2 or TRBV6-3 and TRBJ1-1, with a weak D call TRBD1 (6 bases). The germline V gene has CDR1 MNHEY and CDR2 SVGEGT. Trimming cost V 5 bases and J 2 bases, with 12 bases left between them. The CDR3 covers 14 residues.